This TCR beta chain derives from a study of blood T cells in healthy people across ages. A J-beta primer mix and a sample-barcoded 5' primer were used in a second PCR of roughly 6 to 11 cycles. With 12 random nucleotides, a template-switch adaptor tagged each individual cDNA molecule. TCRdb independently ran MiXCR on the 5' RACE reads; one entry per CDR3 protein. This sample has fewer than 2,000,000 distinct CDR3 sequences; about 31% occur once, and the top ten carry about 11%. Germline lookup yields CDR1 MNHNS and CDR2 SASEGT. V lost 7 bases and J lost 2; bases outside the gene matches: 6. The CDR3 contains 14 residues.

The chain uses TRBV6-1 and TRBJ2-3; 7 bases align to TRBD1. The sample was blood. The origin of this receptor is a young woman in good health. This CDR3 reads CASILGQTTDTQYF. The DNA for the CDR3 is TGTGCCAGCATCCTGGGACAGACCACAGATACGCAGTATTTT.